This entry lists 8 T cell receptor beta chains sequenced from one sample in a study of T cell changes during pregnancy in multiple sclerosis. Produced via immunoSEQ multiplex PCR; TCRdb's table is partial and in-frame only. The sample contains approximately 59,000 clones, around 93% of which appear only once. This material consisted of CD4+ T cells from peripheral blood mononuclear cells, taken before pregnancy. All receptors derive from a female donor with multiple sclerosis, enrolled in a pregnancy study.

The chain uses TRBV11-2 and TRBJ2-1; 9 bases map to TRBD2. V shed 5 bases and J 2 bases; nucleotides not matched to a gene: 10. The CDR3 contains 17 residues. Germline-derived CDR1 and CDR2 are SGHAT and FQNNGV. The CDR3 DNA follows: TGTGCCAGCAGCCTGGTAATAGCGGGAGCCCCCTACAATGAGCAGTTCTTC. Amino acid sequence: CASSLVIAGAPYNEQFF.

The V gene is TRBV7-2, the J gene TRBJ1-3; D ambiguous. This CDR3 has 16 amino acids. The germline V and J ends were trimmed by 0 bases and 0 bases, with 9 bases remaining between them. Germline assignment: CDR1 SGHTA and CDR2 FQGNSA. The CDR3 coding sequence is TGTGCCAGCAGCTTAGCCCCGGCGGTCTCTGGAAACACCATATATTTT. Translated, it gives CASSLAPAVSGNTIYF.

The genes are TRBV27 and TRBJ2-2; 7 bases agree with TRBD1. CDR3 length: 16 amino acids. With 7 bases clipped from V and 6 bases from J, the junction kept 14 bases outside the gene matches. Germline V gene sequence: CDR1 MNHEY, CDR2 SMNVEV (reference sequence). This CDR3 reads CASTTIRQGGAGELFF. In nucleotides, the CDR3 is TGTGCCAGCACAACGATTAGACAGGGCGGTGCCGGGGAGCTGTTTTTT.

The chain carries TRBV6-5 and TRBJ1-5, with 9 bases matching TRBD1. The length of the CDR3 is 15 residues. Germline CDR1 and CDR2: MNHEY and SVGAGI. V gave up 4 bases and J gave up 6 bases; unmatched junction bases: 7. The CDR3: CASSSRDRAGQPQHF. CDR3 nucleotides: TGTGCCAGCAGTTCTAGGGACAGGGCGGGTCAGCCCCAGCATTTT.

The gene calls are TRBV11-3 and TRBJ2-1, with 12 bases matching TRBD2. Germline values: CDR1 SGHNT, CDR2 YENEEA. The CDR3 contains 16 residues. V trimming: 8 bases; J trimming: 3 bases; junction bases outside the gene matches: 8. CDR3 DNA sequence: TGTGCCAGCGGCTACCGACTAGCGGGAGACTACAATGAGCAGTTCTTC. The encoded protein is CASGYRLAGDYNEQFF.

The chain couples TRBV18 to TRBJ2-1; 8 nucleotides match TRBD1. The CDR3 totals 15 residues. V gave up 3 bases and J gave up 2 bases; unmatched junction bases: 3. Germline V gene sequence: CDR1 KGHSH, CDR2 LQKENI. Here the CDR3 DNA reads TGTGCCAGCTCACCTGACAGGGGTACCTACAATGAGCAGTTCTTC. This sequence encodes CASSPDRGTYNEQFF.

V is TRBV27 and J is TRBJ2-1; 13 nucleotides agree with TRBD2. The CDR3 covers 17 residues. CDR1 and CDR2 (germline): MNHEY, SMNVEV (reference sequence). The trim removed 5 bases at V and 9 bases at J, leaving 13 bases unmatched. The CDR3 spells CASSPPLTSGRWGEQFF. CDR3 DNA sequence: TGTGCCAGCAGTCCCCCTCTGACTAGCGGGAGGTGGGGTGAGCAGTTCTTC.

V usage is TRBV5-6 and J usage is TRBJ2-1, with TRBD2 identical over 7 bases. The CDR3 loop spans 16 amino acids. The germline V gene has CDR1 SGHDT and CDR2 YYEEEE. Germline trimming cut 0 bases from V and 0 bases from J; bases unmatched to any gene: 3. The CDR3 DNA reads TGTGCCAGCAGCTTGGCTAGCGGAAGCTCCTACAATGAGCAGTTCTTC. This gives the protein CASSLASGSSYNEQFF.